These 5 T cell receptor beta chains were sequenced from one sample in a study of blood T cells in healthy people across ages. The second PCR ran roughly 7 to 11 cycles with a sample-barcoded 5' primer and J-beta primers. TCRdb recomputed calls from the 5' RACE reads with MiXCR, one row per CDR3 protein. Seen here are about 970,000 distinct CDR3 sequences, roughly half observed once, and the top ten hold about a fifth. The sequenced sample consisted of blood. These receptor sequences come from a woman in her sixties in good health.

The V and J genes are TRBV29-1 and TRBJ2-7; 7 nucleotides agree with TRBD1. This CDR3 contains 13 residues. V dropped 5 bases and J dropped 7; count of bases not matched to a gene: 11. The germline CDR1 and CDR2 sequences are SQVTM and ANQGSEA. The CDR3 is CSVRTGDFYEQYF. The CDR3 DNA follows: TGCAGCGTTCGCACAGGGGATTTCTATGAGCAGTACTTC.

The chain joins TRBV4-3 to TRBJ2-7, with D possibly matching TRBD2 (6 bases). Germline V gives CDR1 LGHNA, CDR2 YSLEER. V dropped 7 bases and J dropped 7 bases, with 14 bases sitting between them. CDR3 length: 12 residues. CDR3: CASTPGVDEQYF. In DNA form, the CDR3 reads TGCGCCAGCACTCCGGGAGTAGATGAGCAGTACTTC.

This clonotype was observed a handful of times. The V gene is TRBV7-9, the J gene TRBJ1-4; TRBD1 agrees at 9 bases. Per the germline V gene, CDR1 is SEHNR and CDR2 is FQNEAQ (reference sequence). The CDR3 length is 17 residues. J was trimmed by 0 bases and V by 5 bases; bases with no gene match: 7. The CDR3 DNA reads TGTGCCAGCAGCCTGACAGGGGGAACAACAACTAATGAAAAACTGTTTTTT. Protein: CASSLTGGTTTNEKLFF.

This clonotype was seen only a few times. The V call is TRBV30, the J call TRBJ2-7, with unresolved D. V lost 0 bases, J lost 3 bases, and 9 bases lay in between. CDR3 length: 13 amino acids. CDR1 and CDR2 (germline): GTSNPN, SVGIG (reference sequence). CDR3: CAWSVLANYEQYF. The CDR3 bases are TGTGCCTGGAGTGTACTGGCTAACTACGAGCAGTACTTC.

The sample holds a few counts of this clonotype. The CDR3 protein is CASGLVMGSGYPGELFF. The CDR3 nucleotides read TGTGCTAGTGGCCTGGTGATGGGTAGCGGATATCCCGGGGAGCTGTTTTTT. The chain has TRBV12-5 and TRBJ2-2; D is perhaps TRBD2 (6 bases). CDR1 and CDR2 (germline): LGHNT, FRNRAP. The ends were cut back, 6 bases at V and 6 bases at J, with 23 bases in the middle. This CDR3 has 17 amino acids.